This T cell receptor (beta chain) was sequenced during a study of PD-1 blockade in classical Hodgkin lymphoma. Brentuximab vedotin exposure varied, and every patient relapsed after autologous stem cell transplantation. Best response was recorded as complete response, partial response or progressive disease. Profiling relied on immunoSEQ multiplex PCR, and the TCRdb table lists in-frame clones only, not all of them. Among 15,000 to 17,000 clones listed, over 80% were seen once. Regarding this clone: Its specificity is unknown.

The CDR3 sequence is 15 residues long. Looked up from germline, CDR1 is SGHTA and CDR2 is FQGTGA. The V gene lost 0 bases and the J gene lost 2 bases, with 10 bases spanning the gap. Overall study results and limits: Complete responders had baseline diversity similar to newly diagnosed patients. Newly diagnosed patients reportedly trailed healthy donors in baseline TCR diversity.

V and J are TRBV7-3 and TRBJ1-2; D is perhaps TRBD1 (6 bases). The receptor was derived from a human donor with classical Hodgkin lymphoma. Here the sequenced sample was peripheral blood mononuclear cells (PBMCs), taken before the second cycle of nivolumab. The CDR3 is CASSLTPTGNYGYTF. CDR3 coding DNA: TGTGCCAGCAGCTTAACGCCTACAGGGAACTATGGCTACACCTTC.